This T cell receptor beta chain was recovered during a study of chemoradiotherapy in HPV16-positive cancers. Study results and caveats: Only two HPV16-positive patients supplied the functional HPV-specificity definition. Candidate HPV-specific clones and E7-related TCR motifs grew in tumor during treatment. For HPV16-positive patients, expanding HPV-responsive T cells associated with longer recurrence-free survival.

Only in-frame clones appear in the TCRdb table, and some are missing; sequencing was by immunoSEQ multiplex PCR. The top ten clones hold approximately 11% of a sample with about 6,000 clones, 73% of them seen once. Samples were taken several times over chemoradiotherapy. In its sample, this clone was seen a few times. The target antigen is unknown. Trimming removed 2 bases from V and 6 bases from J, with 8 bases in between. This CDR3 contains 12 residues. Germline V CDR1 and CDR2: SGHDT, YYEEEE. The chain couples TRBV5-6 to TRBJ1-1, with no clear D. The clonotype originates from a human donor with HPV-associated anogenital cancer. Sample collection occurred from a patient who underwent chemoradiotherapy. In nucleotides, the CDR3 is TGTGCCAGCAGCTTCCCGGGAGCTGAAGCTTTCTTT. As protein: CASSFPGAEAFF.